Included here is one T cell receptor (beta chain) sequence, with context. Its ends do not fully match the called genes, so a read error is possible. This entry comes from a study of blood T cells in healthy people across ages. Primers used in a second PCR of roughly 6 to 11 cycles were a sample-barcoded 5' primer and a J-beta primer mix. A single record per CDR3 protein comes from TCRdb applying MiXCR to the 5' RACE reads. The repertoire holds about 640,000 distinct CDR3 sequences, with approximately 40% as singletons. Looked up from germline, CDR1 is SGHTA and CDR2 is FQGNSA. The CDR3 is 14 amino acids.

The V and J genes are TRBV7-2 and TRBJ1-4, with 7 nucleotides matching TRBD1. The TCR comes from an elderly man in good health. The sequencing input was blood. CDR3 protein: CASSSGTVNERLFF. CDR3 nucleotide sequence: TGTGCCAGCAGCAGCGGGACAGTTAATGAAAGACTGTTTTTT.